Below are 11 T cell receptor beta chains sequenced from a single sample in a study of T-cell memory formation after mild COVID-19. Each CDR3 protein is one row after TCRdb ran MiXCR on the 5' RACE reads. The table lists 180,000 or so distinct CDR3 sequences, 16% of them singletons. The sequenced material came from PBMCs or a T cell subset sorted from them (not recorded which). Receptors originate from an adult woman who had mild COVID-19 (a few samples of this study predate the infection). Cell type and time point are not known.

V gene TRBV19 combines with J gene TRBJ2-3; 14 bases match TRBD2. CDR1 is LNHDA, CDR2 SQIVND, per germline (reference sequence). The V and J ends lost 5 bases and 3 bases, in that order; junction bases with no gene match: 4. This CDR3 is built from 16 residues. As DNA, the CDR3 is TGTGCCAGTAGTGCGACTAGCGGGGGGGATACAGATACGCAGTATTTT. This codes for CASSATSGGDTDTQYF.

The chain recombines TRBV15 with TRBJ2-5, with D possibly matching TRBD2 (5 bases). CDR3 length: 16 amino acids. V was clipped by 1 base and J by 2 bases, with 14 bases between them. Germline V CDR1 and CDR2: LNHNV, YYDKDF (reference sequence). The DNA of the CDR3 is TGTGCCACCAGCAGAGCCCGGGGTCGCACACAAGAGACCCAGTACTTC. This gives the protein CATSRARGRTQETQYF.

This clonotype was seen a handful of times. The chain combines TRBV7-9 with TRBJ2-6, with unresolved D. The CDR3 covers 15 residues. Germline values: CDR1 SEHNR, CDR2 FQNEAQ (reference sequence). The V gene lost 4 bases and the J gene lost 0 bases, with 7 bases spanning the gap. The CDR3 bases are TGTGCCAGCAGCTCCGCCATCTCTGGGGCCAACGTCCTGACTTTC. Translation gives CASSSAISGANVLTF.

The sample holds a few counts of this clonotype. The rearrangement uses TRBV18 and TRBJ2-1; TRBD2 matches at 12 bases. The CDR3 covers 16 residues. V was clipped by 1 base and J by 7 bases; unmatched bases: 5. Germline V CDR1 and CDR2: KGHSH, LQKENI. The chain's CDR3 is CASSPRLAGVGNEQFF. CDR3 nucleotide sequence: TGTGCCAGCTCACCACGACTAGCGGGAGTTGGGAATGAGCAGTTCTTC.

This clonotype was seen only a few times. DNA for the CDR3: TGTGCCAGCAGCGGCCGCCTCCTGACTAGCGGGGGAAACACCGGGGAGCTGTTTTTT. This gives the protein CASSGRLLTSGGNTGELFF. This chain links TRBV7-9 with TRBJ2-2; 12 bases are shared with TRBD2. Looked up from germline, CDR1 is SEHNR and CDR2 is FQNEAQ (reference sequence). The CDR3 runs to 19 residues. The J segment lost 2 bases and the V segment lost 5 bases, leaving 12 bases of the junction unmatched.

This chain connects TRBV20-1 to TRBJ2-7; D possibly matches TRBD1 or TRBD2 (5 bases each). Per the germline V gene, CDR1 is DFQATT and CDR2 is SNEGSKA (reference sequence). The CDR3 length is 12 residues. The germline V and J ends were trimmed by 6 bases and 5 bases, with 14 bases remaining between them. The CDR3 here is CSAPGAVHEQYF. The CDR3 region has the DNA TGCAGTGCCCCCGGGGCAGTCCACGAGCAGTACTTC.

The rearrangement joins TRBV18 to TRBJ2-1; D may be TRBD1 (5 bases). The CDR3 loop spans 13 amino acids. V gave up 1 base and J gave up 8 bases, with 9 bases separating them. Per the germline V gene, CDR1 is KGHSH and CDR2 is LQKENI. The CDR3 spells CASSPQQGDEQFF. The CDR3 region has the DNA TGTGCCAGCTCACCACAGCAGGGCGATGAGCAGTTCTTC.

The rearrangement links TRBV2 to TRBJ2-7, with D possibly TRBD2 on 6 matching bases. The CDR3 totals 13 residues. The germline V gene has CDR1 SNHLY and CDR2 FYNNEI. The germline V and J ends were trimmed by 6 bases and 9 bases, with 18 bases remaining between them. CDR3 loop: CASRMVGGVRQYF. CDR3 in DNA: TGTGCCAGCAGGATGGTCGGAGGGGTTCGGCAGTACTTC.

In its sample, this clonotype was seen many times. V and J are TRBV24-1 and TRBJ2-1; D unresolved. V lost 3 bases and J 3 bases, leaving 5 bases between the germline ends. CDR1 and CDR2 from the germline V gene are KGHDR and SFDVKD. The CDR3 contains 13 residues. In DNA, the CDR3 is TGTGCCACCAGTGATCGTCTCTACAATGAGCAGTTCTTC. Its protein is CATSDRLYNEQFF.

This clonotype was seen at least ten times. In nucleotides, the CDR3 is TGCAGTGGCATGGGACTAGCGGGAGCAGTCTCCTACAATGAGCAGTTCTTC. Its translation is CSGMGLAGAVSYNEQFF. The chain employs TRBV20-1 and TRBJ2-1; 14 bases line up with TRBD2. CDR1 DFQATT and CDR2 SNEGSKA come from the germline V gene (reference sequence). The CDR3 sequence is 17 residues long. The V gene end was trimmed by 7 bases and the J gene end by 0 bases; junction bases not matched to a gene: 8.

The J gene is TRBJ1-6, the V gene TRBV5-4; 7 nucleotides match TRBD1. The CDR3 is made up of 15 amino acids. V trimming: 4 bases; J trimming: 3 bases; junction bases outside the gene matches: 4. Germline V gives CDR1 SGHNT, CDR2 YYREEE (reference sequence). CDR3 DNA sequence: TGTGCCAGCAGCCCCAGGGGGGGCTATAATTCACCCCTCCACTTT. This sequence encodes CASSPRGGYNSPLHF. Combining the CDR3 with reference TRBV5-4 and TRBJ1-6 gives the whole variable domain ETGVTQSPTHLIKTRGQQVTLRCSSQSGHNTVSWYQQALGQGPQFIFQYYREEENGRGNFPPRFSGLQFPNYSSELNVNALELDDSALYLCASSPRGGYNSPLHFGNGTRLTVT.